A single sample gave rise to the 13 T cell receptor beta chains below, sequenced in a study of T cells in Graves' hyperthyroidism and ophthalmopathy. TCR beta CDR3 sequences were amplified from RNA transcripts. The TCR CDR3 first-round RT-PCR relied on the HTBI primer set. TCRdb analysed the multiplex PCR reads with MiXCR anew, one entry per CDR3 protein. Here the sample spans hundreds of thousands of distinct CDR3 sequences, 12% to 15% being singletons. The sample consisted of blood. Receptors originate from a woman aged 18-29 years with Graves' hyperthyroidism.

There are a few counts of this clonotype. V usage is TRBV4-1 and J usage is TRBJ2-3; perhaps D is TRBD1 or TRBD2 (5 bases each). This CDR3 comprises 15 residues. V shed 1 base and J shed 10 bases, with 18 bases lying between them. Germline V gives CDR1 MGHRA, CDR2 YSYEKL. The CDR3 DNA sequence: TGCGCCAGCAGCCAAGGTGAAAGGGGCTCGGACTCGCAGTATTTT. Its protein is CASSQGERGSDSQYF.

The chain combines TRBV7-6 with TRBJ1-6, with D perhaps TRBD1 (5 bases). The CDR3 sequence is 17 residues long. V dropped 2 bases and J dropped 10 bases, with 21 bases sitting between them. CDR1 is SGHVS and CDR2 is FNYEAQ in the germline V gene. The CDR3 coding sequence is TGTGCCAGCAGCTTATCCCCCTTCCCCAGGGAAAACTCACCCCTCCACTTT. This sequence encodes CASSLSPFPRENSPLHF.

This clonotype showed up many times. The chain couples TRBV6-2 or TRBV6-3 to TRBJ2-7, with 8 bases fitting TRBD2. The CDR3 contains 15 residues. V dropped 0 bases and J dropped 2; count of bases not matched to a gene: 3. From germline, CDR1 is MNHEY and CDR2 SVGEGT. DNA for the CDR3: TGTGCCAGCAGTTACTCTAGCGGGAACCCCTACGAGCAGTACTTC. Amino acids: CASSYSSGNPYEQYF.

The chain combines TRBV28 with TRBJ2-1; 7 bases are a match to TRBD1. This CDR3 contains 14 residues. Germline assignment: CDR1 MDHEN and CDR2 SYDVKM. J was trimmed by 8 bases and V by 8 bases; bases with no gene match: 12. The CDR3 sequence: CASVVDRVGDEQFF. CDR3 nucleotides: TGTGCCAGCGTAGTTGACAGGGTGGGCGATGAGCAGTTCTTC. The variable domain in full, completed from reference TRBV28 and TRBJ2-1, reads DVKVTQSSRYLVKRTGEKVFLECVQDMDHENMFWYRQDPGLGLRLIYFSYDVKMKEKGDIPEGYSVSREKKERFSLILESASTNQTSMYLCASVVDRVGDEQFFGPGTRLTVL.

The chain has TRBV13 and TRBJ2-3, with 13 positions matching TRBD2. The CDR3 runs to 19 residues. Trimming cost V 2 bases and J 4 bases; bases outside gene matches: 12. CDR1 is PRHDT and CDR2 is FYEKMQ in the germline V gene (reference sequence). The CDR3 loop reads CASSLLLGTSGRASDTQYF. The CDR3 nucleotides read TGTGCCAGCAGCTTACTCCTCGGAACTAGCGGGAGGGCCTCAGATACGCAGTATTTT.

The chain employs TRBV5-4 and TRBJ2-1; 8 nucleotides align to TRBD1. Germline CDR1 is SGHNT and CDR2 is YYREEE (reference sequence). V was clipped by 3 bases and J by 10 bases; unmatched bases: 6. The CDR3 is 13 amino acids. The CDR3 bases are TGTGCCAGCAGCTACGAAGACAGGGGCGAGCAGTTCTTC. It yields the protein CASSYEDRGEQFF.

A word on this clonotype: A much larger clone lies one base from this, so it may be a read error. The rearrangement joins TRBV7-2 to TRBJ2-2; 8 nucleotides match TRBD2. From germline, CDR1 is SGHTA and CDR2 FQGNSA. This CDR3 has 17 residues. CDR3 amino acids: CSSTDLLTSADTGELFF. In DNA, the CDR3 is TGTTCCAGCACCGACCTCCTGACTAGCGCCGACACCGGGGAGCTGTTTTTT.

For this clonotype: It may be a read error: a sequence one base away is much more abundant. A read error is likely, as this CDR3 ends without the conserved phenylalanine or tryptophan. The J gene is TRBJ1-5, the V gene TRBV7-2; 7 bases align to TRBD1. V shed 2 bases and J 4 bases; nucleotides not matched to a gene: 14. This CDR3 spans 18 amino acids. CDR1 and CDR2 from the germline V gene are SGHTA and FQGNSA. The CDR3 coding sequence is TGTGCCAGCAGCTTAAGGGATACAGGGGCGCAACTAAATCAGCCCCAGCATTTA. Protein sequence: CASSLRDTGAQLNQPQHL.

This clonotype was picked up many times. The genes are TRBV6-1 and TRBJ2-5; possibly TRBD1 or TRBD2 for D (5 bases each). Germline CDR1 is MNHNS and CDR2 is SASEGT. The V and J ends lost 6 bases and 5 bases respectively, with 13 bases between them. The CDR3 sequence is 13 residues long. The CDR3 region has the DNA TGTGCCAGCAGCCTCAGGGACCTGGAGACCCAGTACTTC. It encodes CASSLRDLETQYF.

This chain connects TRBV10-3 to TRBJ2-3; D ambiguous. The CDR3 sequence is 14 residues long. Trimming took 3 bases from V and 5 from J, leaving 12 bases between them. CDR1 is ENHRY and CDR2 is SYGVKD in the germline V gene. The CDR3 DNA reads TGTGCCATCAGTGATTCCTCCCGAGGAGATACGCAGTATTTT. Its protein is CAISDSSRGDTQYF.

This clonotype was recorded at least ten times. The gene calls are TRBV3-1 and TRBJ1-1, with TRBD1 as a possible D gene (6 bases). CDR3 size: 14 residues. V lost 4 bases and J lost 4, with 13 bases in between. Germline CDR1 reads LGHDT; CDR2 reads YNNKEL (reference sequence). In DNA, the CDR3 is TGTGCCAGCAGCCGAGCAGGGGTTGGCACTGAAGCTTTCTTT. Translated, it gives CASSRAGVGTEAFF.

In this sample, this clonotype turned up many times. J is TRBJ2-1 and V is TRBV27; D is undetermined. The CDR3 runs to 15 residues. Trimming pared 2 bases from V and 0 bases from J, leaving 8 bases between. Per the germline V gene, CDR1 is MNHEY and CDR2 is SMNVEV (reference sequence). The CDR3, as DNA: TGTGCCAGCAGTTTAATCGGTGACTCCTACAATGAGCAGTTCTTC. Translation: CASSLIGDSYNEQFF.

This clonotype was observed a few times. The chain combines TRBV11-2 with TRBJ1-3; D is ambiguous. CDR1 and CDR2 (germline): SGHAT, FQNNGV. CDR3 length equals 15 residues. The V and J ends lost 1 base and 1 base respectively, with 8 bases between them. In DNA, the CDR3 is TGTGCCAGCAGCTTAGGGGAGGCATCTGGAAACACCATATATTTT. It translates to CASSLGEASGNTIYF.